This T cell receptor (beta chain) was sequenced in a study of blood T cells in healthy people across ages. The second PCR ran about 6 to 11 cycles with a sample-barcoded 5' primer and J-beta primers. A single record per CDR3 protein comes from TCRdb applying MiXCR to the 5' RACE reads. The repertoire has 980,000 or so distinct CDR3 sequences, 40% to 60% of them found once; the top ten carry around 15%. The source is a man aged 25 to 40 in good health. Material for sequencing was blood.

CDR3 sequence: CASSLVPGTQETQYF. CDR3 sequence (DNA): TGCGCCAGCAGCTTGGTCCCCGGGACCCAAGAGACCCAGTACTTC. The genes are TRBV5-1 and TRBJ2-5; tentatively, D is TRBD1 or TRBD2 (5 bases each). In germline, CDR1 is SGHRS, CDR2 YFSETQ. The CDR3 runs to 15 residues. V dropped 0 bases and J dropped 1 base, with 10 bases sitting between them. The whole variable domain, filled in from reference TRBV5-1 and TRBJ2-5, reads KAGVTQTPRYLIKTRGQQVTLSCSPISGHRSVSWYQQTPGQGLQFLFEYFSETQRNKGNFPGRFSGRQFSNSRSEMNVSTLELGDSALYLCASSLVPGTQETQYFGPGTRLLVL.